A selection of T cell receptor beta chains follows, all from one sample in a study of blood T cell repertoires in COVID-19. The table came from immunoSEQ multiplex PCR; TCRdb's copy has only in-frame clones and leaves some out. The sample records some 240,000 clones, roughly 80% being singletons. The sample comprised peripheral blood. Receptor source: a woman of 80 years or more with acute or convalescent COVID-19. CDR3s include the opening cysteine and the closing phenylalanine or tryptophan. D genes are given only for firm matches. Clone sizes are given selectively: once, few, many, or a class where the clone is expanded.

TRBJ2-1 . TRBV7-3 . CASSPIGPEGEQFF TGTGCCAGCAGTCCTATTGGACCCGAGGGAGAGCAGTTCTTC
TRBJ2-5 . TRBV24-1 . CATSHPDRFEETQYF TGTGCCACCAGCCACCCGGACAGATTCGAAGAGACCCAGTACTTC
TRBJ2-7 . TRBV19 TRBD1 CASSTLDRGYEQYF TGTGCCAGTAGTACTCTTGACAGGGGCTACGAGCAGTACTTC
TRBJ1-4 . TRBV28 . CASSFLEGHEKLFF TGTGCCAGCAGTTTCCTGGAGGGGCATGAAAAACTGTTTTTT
TRBJ2-7 once TRBV2 . CASSERIGGQYF TGTGCCAGCAGTGAAAGGATAGGAGGGCAGTACTTC
TRBJ2-6 . TRBV9 TRBD1 CASSVDFGQGAKTTVGANVLTF TGTGCCAGCAGCGTAGATTTCGGACAGGGGGCGAAAACCACAGTCGGGGCCAACGTCCTGACTTTC
TRBJ2-2 . TRBV9 . CASSAVGAGPTGELFF TGTGCCAGCAGCGCCGTTGGGGCGGGGCCCACCGGGGAGCTGTTTTTT
TRBJ1-4 . TRBV19 . CASSILEKLFF TGTGCCAGTAGTATTCTTGAAAAACTGTTTTTT
TRBJ1-2 . TRBV18 TRBD1 CASSPTLTGDRGEDGYTF TGTGCCAGCTCACCAACCTTGACAGGGGACAGGGGAGAAGATGGCTACACCTTC
TRBJ2-2 . TRBV7-8 . CASSLTRSSDTGELFF TGTGCCAGCAGCTTAACCCGCTCAAGCGACACCGGGGAGCTGTTTTTT
TRBJ1-1 . TRBV7-2 TRBD1 CASSLEGTGAWTEAFF TGTGCCAGCAGCTTAGAAGGGACAGGGGCTTGGACTGAAGCTTTCTTT
TRBJ2-2 . TRBV7-7 . CASSPGASPTGELFF TGTGCTAGCAGCCCTGGGGCCTCGCCCACCGGGGAGCTGTTTTTT
TRBJ1-4 . TRBV27 . CASSIQAGTNEKLFF TGTGCCAGCAGTATCCAAGCAGGGACTAATGAAAAACTGTTTTTT
TRBJ2-5 . TRBV5-1 TRBD1 CASSLYLGQGETQYF TGCGCCAGCAGCTTGTACTTGGGACAGGGAGAGACCCAGTACTTC
TRBJ2-1 . TRBV28 TRBD1 CASSPSGQGLYNEQFF TGTGCCAGCAGTCCGTCAGGACAGGGTCTCTACAATGAGCAGTTCTTC
TRBJ2-1 . TRBV12-3/TRBV12-4 TRBD2 CASSLGGGEQFF TGTGCCAGCAGCCTTGGGGGGGGTGAGCAGTTCTTC
TRBJ1-2 . TRBV2 TRBD1 CASSESRGQGSNYGYTF TGTGCCAGCAGTGAGAGTCGGGGACAGGGTTCTAACTATGGCTACACCTTC
TRBJ2-3 few TRBV11-2 TRBD1 CASSVDRGHGDTQYF TGTGCCAGCAGCGTGGACAGGGGGCATGGAGATACGCAGTATTTT
TRBJ2-7 once TRBV7-8 . CASSSQGSISYEQYF TGTGCCAGCAGCAGTCAGGGGTCGATCTCCTACGAGCAGTACTTC
TRBJ2-1 . TRBV5-1 . CASSLASSNEQFF TGCGCCAGCAGCTTGGCCAGTTCGAATGAGCAGTTCTTC
TRBJ1-1 . TRBV6-5 TRBD1 CASFLRGHATEAFF TGTGCCAGTTTTCTCAGGGGGCATGCCACTGAAGCTTTCTTT
TRBJ2-7 . TRBV11-3 . CASSLGRHYEQYF TGTGCCAGCAGCTTGGGGCGGCACTACGAGCAGTACTTC
TRBJ1-6 . TRBV6-5 . CATSLSRKNSPLHF TGTGCCACATCCCTCAGCAGGAAAAATTCACCCCTCCACTTT
TRBJ1-4 . TRBV7-9 TRBD1 CASSPRQGVGEKLFF TGTGCCAGCAGCCCCCGACAGGGGGTTGGTGAAAAACTGTTTTTT
TRBJ2-2 . TRBV7-3 TRBD2 CASSSGGTGELFF TGTGCCAGCAGCTCGGGAGGGACCGGGGAGCTGTTTTTT
TRBJ1-2 . TRBV5-6 . CASSQEIGGYGYTF TGTGCCAGCAGCCAGGAAATAGGGGGCTATGGCTACACCTTC
TRBJ1-5 once TRBV28 . CASSLSLAGRRNQPQHF TGTGCCAGCAGTTTATCTCTCGCCGGCAGGCGAAATCAGCCCCAGCATTTT
TRBJ2-5 few TRBV25-1 TRBD2 CASSDPGTTLAKETQYF TGTGCCAGCAGTGATCCCGGGACTACCTTAGCCAAAGAGACCCAGTACTTC
TRBJ1-2 . TRBV6-5 TRBD1 CASGDRAAYGYTF TGTGCCAGCGGGGACAGGGCCGCTTATGGCTACACCTTC
TRBJ2-3 few TRBV9 TRBD2 CASSGRQFTDTQYF TGTGCCAGCTCCGGGAGGCAATTCACAGATACGCAGTATTTT
TRBJ1-5 . TRBV6-5 TRBD1 CASKPDRVGQPQHF TGTGCCAGCAAGCCGGACAGGGTGGGTCAGCCCCAGCATTTT
TRBJ1-4 . TRBV5-4 . CASSPPGDGRGKLFF TGTGCCAGCAGCCCGCCGGGGGACGGCCGGGGAAAACTGTTTTTT
TRBJ2-5 . TRBV5-8 . CASSAGQLGYQETQYF TGTGCCAGCAGCGCGGGACAGTTGGGGTACCAAGAGACCCAGTACTTC
TRBJ1-5 . TRBV6-6 . CASSPAQGTPNQPQHF TGTGCCAGCAGTCCGGCACAGGGAACTCCTAATCAGCCCCAGCATTTT
TRBJ1-1 . TRBV18 TRBD1 CASSPPTGGWNTEAFF TGTGCCAGCTCACCCCCGACAGGGGGCTGGAACACTGAAGCTTTCTTT
TRBJ1-3 . TRBV5-1 . CASSRSMGQLSSGNTIYF TGCGCCAGCAGCCGATCTATGGGACAACTCTCCTCTGGAAACACCATATATTTT
TRBJ2-1 . TRBV7-9 . CASSLLDNEQFF TGTGCCAGCAGCTTGCTAGACAATGAGCAGTTCTTC
TRBJ2-1 . TRBV27 . CASKFSFGGHNEQFF TGTGCCAGCAAATTCTCGTTTGGGGGCCACAATGAGCAGTTCTTC
TRBJ1-6 . TRBV19 TRBD1 CASQDRAQSPLHF TGTGCCAGCCAGGACAGGGCTCAGTCACCCCTCCACTTT
TRBJ2-7 . TRBV2 . CASSPTRTHEQYF TGTGCCAGCAGCCCCACTAGGACCCACGAGCAGTACTTC
TRBJ2-2 . TRBV12-3/TRBV12-4 . CASSLQDTGELFF TGTGCCAGCAGTCTACAGGACACCGGGGAGCTGTTTTTT
TRBJ2-1 . TRBV28 TRBD1 CASSLPLQGATPEEQFF TGTGCCAGCAGTTTACCCCTACAGGGGGCGACCCCCGAGGAGCAGTTCTTC
TRBJ1-6 . TRBV7-3 TRBD1 CASSLVGQGGSPLHF TGTGCCAGCAGCTTAGTTGGACAGGGAGGTTCACCCCTCCACTTT
TRBJ1-6 . TRBV4-1 . CASSRGPRGGPGGGYNSPLHF TGCGCCAGCAGCCGCGGTCCTCGGGGGGGCCCCGGAGGAGGATATAATTCACCCCTCCACTTT
TRBJ1-2 . TRBV9 . CASSSGVGGYTF TGTGCCAGCAGCTCGGGGGTGGGCGGCTACACCTTC
TRBJ1-1 . TRBV27 . CASSPGQNTEAFF TGTGCCAGCAGTCCGGGACAAAACACTGAAGCTTTCTTT
TRBJ2-1 . TRBV24-1 . CATSDSLGGPGEQFF TGTGCCACCAGTGATTCTTTGGGGGGGCCAGGTGAGCAGTTCTTC
TRBJ1-1 once TRBV7-8 . CASSVAGPNTEAFF TGTGCCAGCAGCGTCGCGGGGCCGAACACTGAAGCTTTCTTT
TRBJ1-1 . TRBV15 . CATSRDRETSAFF TGTGCCACCAGCAGAGATAGAGAAACGTCAGCTTTCTTT
TRBJ1-2 few TRBV10-3 TRBD1 CAISESINRGGYTF TGTGCCATCAGTGAGTCAATAAACAGGGGTGGCTACACCTTC
TRBJ2-7 . TRBV2 TRBD2 CASSPPGTSGGTHEQYF TGTGCCAGCAGCCCCCCCGGGACTAGCGGGGGTACCCACGAGCAGTACTTC